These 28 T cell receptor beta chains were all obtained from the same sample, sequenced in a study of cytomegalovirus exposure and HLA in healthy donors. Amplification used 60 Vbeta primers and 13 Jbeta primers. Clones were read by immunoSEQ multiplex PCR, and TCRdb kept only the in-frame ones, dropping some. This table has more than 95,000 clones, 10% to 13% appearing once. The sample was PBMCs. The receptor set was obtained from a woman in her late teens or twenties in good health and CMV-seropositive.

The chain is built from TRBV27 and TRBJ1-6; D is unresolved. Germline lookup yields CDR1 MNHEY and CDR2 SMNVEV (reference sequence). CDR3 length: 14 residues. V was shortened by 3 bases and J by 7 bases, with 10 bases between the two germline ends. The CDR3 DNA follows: TGTGCCAGCAGTTTCCCAGGAGGGAATTCACCCCTCCACTTT. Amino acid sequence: CASSFPGGNSPLHF.

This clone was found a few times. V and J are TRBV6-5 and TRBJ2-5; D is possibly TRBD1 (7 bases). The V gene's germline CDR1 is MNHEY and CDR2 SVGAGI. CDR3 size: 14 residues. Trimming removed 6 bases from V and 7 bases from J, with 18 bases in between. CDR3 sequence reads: CASSPRGAGGTQYF. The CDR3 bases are TGTGCCAGCAGCCCCAGGGGGGCCGGGGGGACCCAGTACTTC.

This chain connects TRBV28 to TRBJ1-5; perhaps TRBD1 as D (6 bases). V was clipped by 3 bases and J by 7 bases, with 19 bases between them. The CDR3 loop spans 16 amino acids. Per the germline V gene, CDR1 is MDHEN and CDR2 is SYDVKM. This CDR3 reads CASSFGRRGGWQPQHF. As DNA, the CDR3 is TGTGCCAGCAGTTTTGGTCGAAGGGGGGGATGGCAGCCCCAGCATTTT.

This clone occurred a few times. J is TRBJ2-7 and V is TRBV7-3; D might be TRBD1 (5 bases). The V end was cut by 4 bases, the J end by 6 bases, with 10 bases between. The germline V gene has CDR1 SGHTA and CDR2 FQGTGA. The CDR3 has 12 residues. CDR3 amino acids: CASSSGKGEQYF. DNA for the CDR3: TGTGCCAGCAGCTCAGGGAAGGGCGAGCAGTACTTC.

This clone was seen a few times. CDR3: CAWSVLAGSETQYF. The DNA for the CDR3 is TGTGCCTGGAGTGTTCTGGCGGGATCTGAGACCCAGTACTTC. V is TRBV30 and J is TRBJ2-5; tentative D call: TRBD2 (6 bases). The CDR3 length is 14 residues. Trimming took off 0 bases at V and 5 bases at J, with 13 bases between the two ends. Germline CDR1 GTSNPN, CDR2 SVGIG (reference sequence).

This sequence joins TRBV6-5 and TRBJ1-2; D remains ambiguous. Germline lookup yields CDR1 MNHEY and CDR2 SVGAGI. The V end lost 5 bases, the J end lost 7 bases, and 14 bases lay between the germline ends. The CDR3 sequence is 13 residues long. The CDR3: CASSPSLGGGYTF. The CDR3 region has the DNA TGTGCCAGCAGTCCCAGCTTGGGAGGTGGCTACACCTTC.

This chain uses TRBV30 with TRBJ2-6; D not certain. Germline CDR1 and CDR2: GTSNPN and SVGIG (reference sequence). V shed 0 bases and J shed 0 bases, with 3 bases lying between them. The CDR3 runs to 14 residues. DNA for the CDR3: TGTGCCTGGAGTGTCAGCTCTGGGGCCAACGTCCTGACTTTC. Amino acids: CAWSVSSGANVLTF.

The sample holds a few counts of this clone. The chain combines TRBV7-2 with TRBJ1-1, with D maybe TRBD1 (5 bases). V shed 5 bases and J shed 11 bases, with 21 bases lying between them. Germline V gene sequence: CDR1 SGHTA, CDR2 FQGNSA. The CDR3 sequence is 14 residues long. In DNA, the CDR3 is TGTGCCAGCAGCCTGAATCAAGGAGGGGTAAACGCTTTCTTT. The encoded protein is CASSLNQGGVNAFF.

This CDR3 is CASSLSYPLFGQLGLYNSPLHF. CDR3 in DNA: TGTGCCAGCAGTTTATCGTACCCGCTTTTTGGGCAACTAGGTTTATATAATTCACCCCTCCACTTT. The J gene is TRBJ1-6, the V gene TRBV27, with D hard to call. The germline V gene has CDR1 MNHEY and CDR2 SMNVEV (reference sequence). V lost 0 bases to trimming and J lost 4 bases, with 28 bases between them. The CDR3 is 22 amino acids.

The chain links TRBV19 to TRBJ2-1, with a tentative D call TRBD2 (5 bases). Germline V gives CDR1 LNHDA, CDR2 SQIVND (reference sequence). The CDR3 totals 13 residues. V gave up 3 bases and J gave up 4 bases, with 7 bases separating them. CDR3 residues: CASSIGLYNEQFF. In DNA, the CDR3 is TGTGCCAGTAGTATTGGACTGTACAATGAGCAGTTCTTC.

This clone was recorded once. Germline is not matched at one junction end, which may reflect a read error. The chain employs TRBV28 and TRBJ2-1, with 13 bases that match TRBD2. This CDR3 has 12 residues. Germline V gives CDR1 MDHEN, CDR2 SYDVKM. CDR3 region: CASSRTLAGGVF. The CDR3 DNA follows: TGTGCCAGCAGTCGTACACTAGCGGGGGGGGTCTTC. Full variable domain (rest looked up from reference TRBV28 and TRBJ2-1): DVKVTQSSRYLVKRTGEKVFLECVQDMDHENMFWYRQDPGLGLRLIYFSYDVKMKEKGDIPEGYSVSREKKERFSLILESASTNQTSMYLCASSRTLAGGVFGPGTRLTVL.

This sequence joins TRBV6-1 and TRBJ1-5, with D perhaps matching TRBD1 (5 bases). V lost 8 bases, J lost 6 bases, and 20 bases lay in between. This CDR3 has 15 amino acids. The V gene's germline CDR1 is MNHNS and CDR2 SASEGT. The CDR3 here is CASGAWGGVGQPQHF. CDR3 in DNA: TGTGCCAGCGGTGCCTGGGGGGGTGTCGGTCAGCCCCAGCATTTT.

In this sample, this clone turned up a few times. CDR3 region: CASSEGWEENTEAFF. CDR3 nucleotide sequence: TGCGCCAGCAGTGAGGGGTGGGAGGAGAACACTGAAGCTTTCTTT. This chain uses TRBV10-2 with TRBJ1-1; D is uncertain. This CDR3 has 15 residues. Trimming removed 2 bases at V and 1 base at J, with 11 bases between. CDR1 WSHSY and CDR2 SAAADI come from the germline V gene.

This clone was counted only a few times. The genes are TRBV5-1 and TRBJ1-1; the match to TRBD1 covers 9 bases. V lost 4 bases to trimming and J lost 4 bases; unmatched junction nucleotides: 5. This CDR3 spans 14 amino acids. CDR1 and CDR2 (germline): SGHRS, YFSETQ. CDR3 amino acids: CASSLWDRATEAFF. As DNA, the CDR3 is TGCGCCAGCAGCCTCTGGGACAGGGCCACTGAAGCTTTCTTT.

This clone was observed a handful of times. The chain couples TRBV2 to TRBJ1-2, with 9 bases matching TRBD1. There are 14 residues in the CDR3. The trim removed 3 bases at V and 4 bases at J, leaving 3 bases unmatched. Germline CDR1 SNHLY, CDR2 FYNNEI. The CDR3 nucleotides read TGTGCCAGCAGTGAGGGGACAGGGATCTATGGCTACACCTTC. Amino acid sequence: CASSEGTGIYGYTF.

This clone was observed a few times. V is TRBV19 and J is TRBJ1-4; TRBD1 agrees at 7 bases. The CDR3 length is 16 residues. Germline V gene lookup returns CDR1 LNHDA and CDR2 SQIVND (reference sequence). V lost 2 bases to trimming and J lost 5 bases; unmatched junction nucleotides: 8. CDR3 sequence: CASSIRTGRLNEKLFF. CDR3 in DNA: TGTGCCAGTAGTATAAGGACAGGACGACTCAATGAAAAACTGTTTTTT.

DNA for the CDR3: TGTGCCAGCAGCTTAGGGCCTTCCCAAGAGACCCAGTACTTC. Protein product: CASSLGPSQETQYF. V gene TRBV7-8 combines with J gene TRBJ2-5; no reliable D call. CDR1 and CDR2 from the germline V gene are SGHVS and FQNEAQ. The V end was cut by 1 base, the J end by 1 base, with 7 bases between. CDR3 length: 14 residues. Full variable domain (remainder filled in from reference TRBV7-8 and TRBJ2-5): GAGVSQSPRYKVAKRGQDVALRCDPISGHVSLFWYQQALGQGPEFLTYFQNEAQLDKSGLPSDRFFAERPEGSVSTLKIQRTQQEDSAVYLCASSLGPSQETQYFGPGTRLLVL.

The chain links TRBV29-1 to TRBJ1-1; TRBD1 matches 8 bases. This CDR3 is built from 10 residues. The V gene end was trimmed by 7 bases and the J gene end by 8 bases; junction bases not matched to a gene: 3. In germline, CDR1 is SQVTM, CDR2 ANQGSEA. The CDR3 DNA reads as TGCAGCGCCCGGGACAGGGAAGCTTTCTTT. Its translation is CSARDREAFF.

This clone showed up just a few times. The CDR3 DNA reads as TGCGCCAGCAGCTCAGGGGTGGGGAATGAAAAACTGTTTTTT. Its protein is CASSSGVGNEKLFF. This rearrangement joins TRBV5-1 to TRBJ1-4; possibly TRBD1 for D (6 bases). The germline CDR1 and CDR2 sequences are SGHRS and YFSETQ. V was shortened by 3 bases and J by 5 bases, with 11 bases between the two germline ends. The CDR3 runs to 14 residues.

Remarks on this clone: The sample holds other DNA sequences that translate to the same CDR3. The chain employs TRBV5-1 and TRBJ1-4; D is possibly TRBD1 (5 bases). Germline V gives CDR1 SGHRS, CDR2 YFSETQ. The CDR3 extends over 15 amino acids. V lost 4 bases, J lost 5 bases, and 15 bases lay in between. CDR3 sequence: CASSPTTASNEKLFF. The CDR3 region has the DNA TGCGCCAGCAGCCCTACGACAGCTTCCAATGAAAAACTGTTTTTT.

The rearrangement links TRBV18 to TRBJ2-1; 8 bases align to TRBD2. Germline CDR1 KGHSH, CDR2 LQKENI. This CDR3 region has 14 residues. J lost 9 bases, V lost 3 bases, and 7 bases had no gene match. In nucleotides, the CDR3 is TGTGCCAGCTCACCCACTAGCGGAGTGGGTGAGCAGTTCTTC. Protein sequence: CASSPTSGVGEQFF.

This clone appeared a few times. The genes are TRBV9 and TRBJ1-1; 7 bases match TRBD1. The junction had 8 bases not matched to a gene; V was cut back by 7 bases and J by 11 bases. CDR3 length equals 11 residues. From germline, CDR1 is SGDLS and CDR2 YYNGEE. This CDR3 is CASGMGTEAFF. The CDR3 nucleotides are TGTGCCAGCGGAATGGGGACAGAGGCTTTCTTT.

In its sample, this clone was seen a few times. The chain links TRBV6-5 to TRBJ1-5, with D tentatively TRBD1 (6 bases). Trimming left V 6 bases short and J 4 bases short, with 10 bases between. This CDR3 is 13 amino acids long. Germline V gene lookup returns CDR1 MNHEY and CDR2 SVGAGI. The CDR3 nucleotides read TGTGCCAGCAGCGGACAGCCAAATCAGCCCCAGCATTTT. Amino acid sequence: CASSGQPNQPQHF.

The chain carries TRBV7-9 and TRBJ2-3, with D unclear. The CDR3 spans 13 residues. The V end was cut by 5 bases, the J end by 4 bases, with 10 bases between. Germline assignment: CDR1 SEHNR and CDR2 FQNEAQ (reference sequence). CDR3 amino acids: CASSASSSDTQYF. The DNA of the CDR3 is TGTGCCAGCAGCGCTTCTAGTTCAGATACGCAGTATTTT.

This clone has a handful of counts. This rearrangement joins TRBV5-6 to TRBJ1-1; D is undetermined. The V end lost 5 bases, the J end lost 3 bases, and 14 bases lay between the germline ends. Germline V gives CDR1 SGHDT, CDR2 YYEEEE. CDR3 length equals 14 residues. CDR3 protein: CASRPWGGDTEAFF. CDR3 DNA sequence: TGTGCCAGCAGGCCGTGGGGAGGAGACACTGAAGCTTTCTTT.

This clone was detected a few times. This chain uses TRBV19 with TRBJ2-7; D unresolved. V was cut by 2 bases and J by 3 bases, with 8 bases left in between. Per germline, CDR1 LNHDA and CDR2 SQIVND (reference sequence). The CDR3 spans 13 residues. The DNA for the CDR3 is TGTGCCAGTAGTATAAGCTTAGTCTACGAGCAGTACTTC. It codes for CASSISLVYEQYF.

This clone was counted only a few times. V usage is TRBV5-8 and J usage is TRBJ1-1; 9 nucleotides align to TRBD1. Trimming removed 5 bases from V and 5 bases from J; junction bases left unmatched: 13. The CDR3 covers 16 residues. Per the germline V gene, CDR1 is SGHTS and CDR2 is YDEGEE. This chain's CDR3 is CASRPGQGFPRTEAFF. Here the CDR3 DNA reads TGTGCCAGCAGACCGGGACAGGGATTTCCCAGGACTGAAGCTTTCTTT. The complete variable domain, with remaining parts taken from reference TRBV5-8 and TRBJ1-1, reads EAGVTQSPTHLIKTRGQQATLRCSPISGHTSVYWYQQALGLGLQFLLWYDEGEERNRGNFPPRFSGRQFPNYSSELNVNALELEDSALYLCASRPGQGFPRTEAFFGQGTRLTVV.

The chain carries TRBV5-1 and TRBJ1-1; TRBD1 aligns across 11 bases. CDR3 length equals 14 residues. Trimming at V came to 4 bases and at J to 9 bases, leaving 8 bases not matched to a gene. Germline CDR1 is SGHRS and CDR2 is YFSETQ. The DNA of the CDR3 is TGCGCCAGCAGCCCCCCCGGGACAGGGGGACAAGCTTTCTTT. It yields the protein CASSPPGTGGQAFF.